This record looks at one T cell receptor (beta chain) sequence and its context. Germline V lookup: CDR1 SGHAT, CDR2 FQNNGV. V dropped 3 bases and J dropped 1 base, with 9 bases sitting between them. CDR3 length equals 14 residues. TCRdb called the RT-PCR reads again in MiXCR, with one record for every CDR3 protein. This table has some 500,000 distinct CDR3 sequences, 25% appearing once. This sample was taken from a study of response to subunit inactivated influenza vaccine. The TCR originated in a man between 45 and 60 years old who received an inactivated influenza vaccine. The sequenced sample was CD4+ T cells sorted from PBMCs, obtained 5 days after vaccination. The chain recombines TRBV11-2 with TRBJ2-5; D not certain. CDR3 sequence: CASSLGNTQETQYF. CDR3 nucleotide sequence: TGTGCCAGCAGCTTGGGTAATACCCAAGAGACCCAGTACTTC. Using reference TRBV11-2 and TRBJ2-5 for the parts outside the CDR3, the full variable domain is EAGVAQSPRYKIIEKRQSVAFWCNPISGHATLYWYQQILGQGPKLLIQFQNNGVVDDSQLPKDRFSAERLKGVDSTLKIQPAKLEDSAVYLCASSLGNTQETQYFGPGTRLLVL.